This TCR beta chain was obtained from a study of control samples from healthy donors and cancer patients. There are 17 residues in the CDR3. Losses at the gene ends were 4 bases for V and 2 bases for J; bases not matched to a gene: 5. CDR1 MNHEY and CDR2 SVGEGT come from the germline V gene. Data came from immunoSEQ multiplex PCR; TCRdb stores just in-frame clones and leaves some out. The data contain 150,000 or so clones, approximately 92% of them singletons. Input material: blood. V is TRBV6-2 or TRBV6-3 and J is TRBJ1-6; TRBD1 matches 10 bases. The TCR originated in an older woman in good health. CDR3 in amino acids: CASSSDRGSAYNSPLHF. The CDR3, as DNA: TGTGCCAGCAGTTCGGACAGGGGGAGCGCCTATAATTCACCCCTCCACTTT.